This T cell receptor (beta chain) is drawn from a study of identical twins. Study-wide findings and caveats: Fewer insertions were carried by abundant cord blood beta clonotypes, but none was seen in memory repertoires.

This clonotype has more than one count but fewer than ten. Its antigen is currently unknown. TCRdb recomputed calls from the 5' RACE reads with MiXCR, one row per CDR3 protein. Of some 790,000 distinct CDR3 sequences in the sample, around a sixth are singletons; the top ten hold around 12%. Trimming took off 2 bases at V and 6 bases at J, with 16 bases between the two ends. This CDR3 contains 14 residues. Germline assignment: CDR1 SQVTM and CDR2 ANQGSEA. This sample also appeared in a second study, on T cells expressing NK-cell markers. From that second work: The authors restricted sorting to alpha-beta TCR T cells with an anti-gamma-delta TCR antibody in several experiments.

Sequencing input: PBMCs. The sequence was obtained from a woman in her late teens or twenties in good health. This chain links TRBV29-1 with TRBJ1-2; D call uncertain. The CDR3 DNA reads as TGCAGCGTTGAACTGGCCGTGATATCCCATGGCTACACCTTC. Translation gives CSVELAVISHGYTF.